This TCR beta chain was found in a study of blood T cell repertoires in COVID-19. Study information: Whether acute or convalescent, the COVID-19 samples came from the United States, Italy and Spain.

The CDR3 has 21 residues. V lost 3 bases and J lost 0; bases outside the gene matches: 20. Germline values: CDR1 MDHEN, CDR2 SYDVKM. The protocol was immunoSEQ multiplex PCR, while the TCRdb copy is restricted to in-frame clones and leaves out a portion. The table shows about 300,000 clones, with around 84% occurring only once. Participants' own reports of clinical history determined their cohort assignment. The sample comprised PBMCs or T cells enriched from blood (not recorded which). The rearrangement joins TRBV28 to TRBJ2-3; TRBD2 matches at 8 bases. The sequence was obtained from a woman between 50 and 59 years old who had recovered from COVID-19. The CDR3 DNA follows: TGTGCCAGCAGTTTCCCGAAGTGGTCTACAACAGCGGGGGCTAGCACAGATACGCAGTATTTT. Amino acid sequence: CASSFPKWSTTAGASTDTQYF.